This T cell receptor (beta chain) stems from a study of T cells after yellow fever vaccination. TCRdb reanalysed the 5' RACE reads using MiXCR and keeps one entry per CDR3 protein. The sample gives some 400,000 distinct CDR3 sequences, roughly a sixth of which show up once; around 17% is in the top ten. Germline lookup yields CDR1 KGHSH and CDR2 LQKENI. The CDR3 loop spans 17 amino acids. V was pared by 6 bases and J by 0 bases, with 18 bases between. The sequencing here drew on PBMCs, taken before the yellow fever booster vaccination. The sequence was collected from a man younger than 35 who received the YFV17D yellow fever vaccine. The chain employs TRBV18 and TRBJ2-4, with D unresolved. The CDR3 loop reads CASSPRPSPIAKNIQYF. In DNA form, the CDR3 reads TGTGCCAGCTCCCCGAGACCCTCACCGATAGCCAAAAACATTCAGTACTTC.